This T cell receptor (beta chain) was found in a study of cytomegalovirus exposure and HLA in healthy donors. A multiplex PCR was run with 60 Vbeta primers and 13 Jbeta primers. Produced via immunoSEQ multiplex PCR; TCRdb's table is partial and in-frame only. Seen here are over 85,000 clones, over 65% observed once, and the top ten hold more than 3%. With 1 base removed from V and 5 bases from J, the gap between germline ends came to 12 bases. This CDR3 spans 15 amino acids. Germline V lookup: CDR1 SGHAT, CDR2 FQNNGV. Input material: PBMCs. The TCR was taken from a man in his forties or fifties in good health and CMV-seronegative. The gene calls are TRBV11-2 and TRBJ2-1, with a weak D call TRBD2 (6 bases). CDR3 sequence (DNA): TGTGCCAGCAGCTTAGGGCCGGGAGCAAACAATGAGCAGTTCTTC. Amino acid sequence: CASSLGPGANNEQFF.